These T cell receptor beta chains were read from a single sample in a study of regulatory T cells in long-lasting Graves disease. MiXCR was run by TCRdb on the multiplex PCR reads, yielding one entry per CDR3 protein. Among 200,000 to 250,000 distinct CDR3 sequences, 15% to 20% were seen once, and the ten largest hold about 12%. The same data also contributed to another study, on T cells in Graves' hyperthyroidism and ophthalmopathy.

The sample in question was peripheral blood mononuclear cells (PBMCs), obtained at new diagnosis, from a patient treated with antithyroid drugs. The source of these receptors is a woman aged 30 to 39 with Graves disease. CDR3s include the opening cysteine and the closing phenylalanine or tryptophan. The order of the fields is V gene, D gene, J gene, clone size, CDR3 DNA, CDR3 protein. D genes are given only for firm matches. Rows give clone size only sometimes, using once, few, many, or a class for an expanded clone.

TRBV3-1	-	TRBJ1-2	many	TGTGCCAGCAGCCAAGATAGTCACGGCGGCTATGGCTACACCTTC	CASSQDSHGGYGYTF
TRBV20-1	-	TRBJ1-2	many	TGCAGTGCTAGTTCCAATAGAGGACGGGCTAACTATGGCTACACCTTC	CSASSNRGRANYGYTF
TRBV5-6	-	TRBJ1-5	many	TGTGCCAGCAGCTTGAATCAGGGTATGAGCAATCAGCCCCAGCATTTT	CASSLNQGMSNQPQHF
TRBV20-1	-	TRBJ1-1	many	TGCAGTGTGGCAGGAAATCCTGAAGCTTTCTTT	CSVAGNPEAFF
TRBV30	TRBD1	TRBJ1-1	many	TGTGCCTGGAGTGTGACAGGGGGGAAAGCTTTCTTT	CAWSVTGGKAFF
TRBV19	TRBD1	TRBJ1-2	many	TGTGCCAGTAGTAAGGTCGCAGGGGGAACCTATGGCTACACCTTC	CASSKVAGGTYGYTF
TRBV6-1	-	TRBJ1-2	many	TGTGCCAGCAGTGACCGGGCCCAGGGCTACACCTTC	CASSDRAQGYTF
TRBV9	-	TRBJ2-1	few	TGTGCCAGCAGCGTAGTAAGGGATGAGCAGTTCTTC	CASSVVRDEQFF
TRBV6-1	-	TRBJ1-1	-	TGTGCCAGTCGGAAGACAGGAAACACTGAAGCTTTCTTT	CASRKTGNTEAFF
TRBV18	-	TRBJ2-7	many	TGTGCCAGCTCACCACGGGGGTCGCAGGGGCAGTACTTC	CASSPRGSQGQYF
TRBV6-1	TRBD1	TRBJ2-1	many	TGTGCCAGCAGCCTCATGGGTTGGACAGGGAACAATGAGCAGTTCTTC	CASSLMGWTGNNEQFF
TRBV5-1	-	TRBJ2-2	many	TGCGCCAGCAGCTTCCATATGGCCACCGGGGAGCTGTTTTTT	CASSFHMATGELFF
TRBV27	-	TRBJ1-1	many	TGTGCCAGCAGTTTATCGGTAGGGTCCAGGGGTGAAGCTTTCTTT	CASSLSVGSRGEAFF
TRBV9	TRBD1	TRBJ2-1	few	TGTGCCAGCAGCCCCCGGACAGGGAATGAGCAGTTCTTC	CASSPRTGNEQFF
TRBV29-1	-	TRBJ2-3	-	TGCAGCGTTGTTGGGGCTAACACAGATACGCAGTATTTT	CSVVGANTDTQYF
TRBV6-2/TRBV6-3	-	TRBJ1-3	many	TGTGCCAGCAGTTACTCGTCCCTAGTACGCTCTGGAAACACCATATATTTT	CASSYSSLVRSGNTIYF